The T cell receptor (beta chain) under discussion was sequenced for a study of blood T cell repertoires in COVID-19. Looking at the study overall: Acute and convalescent COVID-19 samples came from the United States, Italy and Spain. The analysed material was cDNA or gDNA that came from T cells, B-cell-depleted T cells, or PBMCs.

Study processing details: By means of reference gene primer amplification, nucleated cell counts were estimated. Sequencing was performed with immunoSEQ multiplex PCR; in TCRdb, only in-frame clones are kept and a portion is missing. From that table come the V and J calls and clone size; the DNA was used to work out D and trimming. This sample carries 200,000 to 300,000 clones, around four fifths of them seen once, and the ten largest clones take around 4%. V dropped 4 bases and J dropped 1; count of bases not matched to a gene: 2. Per the germline V gene, CDR1 is SGHRS and CDR2 is YFSETQ. This CDR3 comprises 16 residues.

Sequenced input: peripheral blood. The chain uses TRBV5-1 and TRBJ2-6, with TRBD1 matching 10 bases. The TCR comes from a man between 60 and 75 years old with acute or convalescent COVID-19. CDR3 loop: CASSRDRGSGANVLTF. CDR3 coding DNA: TGCGCCAGCAGCAGGGACAGGGGTTCTGGGGCCAACGTCCTGACTTTC.